This TCR beta chain was found in a study of blood T cells in healthy people across ages. Study-level points and caveats: Comparison with aged donors showed that long-lived donors had more naive CD4+ cells and higher diversity.

The CDR3 totals 15 residues. V gave up 4 bases and J gave up 0 bases, with 13 bases separating them. Germline V lookup: CDR1 DFQATT, CDR2 SNEGSKA (reference sequence). Per sample, at least 5 micrograms of total RNA were extracted. Using a J-beta primer mix together with a sample-barcoded 5' primer, a second PCR was run for about 6 to 11 cycles. TCRdb re-derived calls from the 5' RACE reads in MiXCR, one entry per CDR3 protein. This table holds about 680,000 distinct CDR3 sequences, 45% to 50% found once. This clonotype has ten or more counts. The antigen is not known. The receptor comes from a woman in her fifties or sixties in good health. Sequencing used blood. The gene calls are TRBV20-1 and TRBJ1-5, with D perhaps TRBD1 (5 bases). DNA of the CDR3: TGCAGTGCTAATCGTGGGGGGTTTAGCAATCAGCCCCAGCATTTT. Encoded protein: CSANRGGFSNQPQHF.